Below, 25 T cell receptor beta chains from the same sample are listed, as sequenced in a study of PD-L1 blockade in urothelial cancer. Sequencing used immunoSEQ multiplex PCR; TCRdb keeps in-frame clones, though not all of them. This sample has about 130,000 clones, with 86% found just once. The time point denotes: peripheral blood 6 weeks after treatment start. Here the sequenced sample was PBMCs, taken around atezolizumab (anti-PD-L1) treatment. The receptors here all came from a man in his forties or fifties with urothelial cancer.

The chain carries TRBV30 and TRBJ2-3; 10 nucleotides agree with TRBD2. Germline assignment: CDR1 GTSNPN and CDR2 SVGIG (reference sequence). The CDR3 spans 15 residues. Unmatched junction bases numbered 2, after V lost 0 bases and J lost 2 bases. CDR3 loop: CAWSVGLADTDTQYF. Written as DNA, the CDR3 is TGTGCCTGGAGTGTAGGACTAGCGGACACAGATACGCAGTATTTT.

The chain has TRBV30 and TRBJ1-1, with no clear D. The CDR3 is made up of 13 amino acids. V lost 0 bases and J 5 bases, leaving 10 bases between the germline ends. Per the germline V gene, CDR1 is GTSNPN and CDR2 is SVGIG (reference sequence). The CDR3 DNA sequence: TGTGCCTGGAGTGTATGGCGGCAGACTGAAGCTTTCTTT. The encoded protein is CAWSVWRQTEAFF. Supplemented by reference TRBV30 and TRBJ1-1, the full variable domain reads SQTIHQWPATLVQPVGSPLSLECTVEGTSNPNLYWYRQAAGRGLQLLFYSVGIGQISSEVPQNLSASRPQDRQFILSSKKLLLSDSGFYLCAWSVWRQTEAFFGQGTRLTVV.

This clone was observed a single time. This chain joins TRBV7-8 and TRBJ2-7, with 10 bases identical to TRBD1. Trimming removed 9 bases from V and 5 bases from J; junction bases left unmatched: 4. Germline assignment: CDR1 SGHVS and CDR2 FQNEAQ. The CDR3 is 12 residues long. The CDR3 DNA sequence: TGTGCCAGGGGACAGGGGCCAGACGAGCAGTACTTC. This encodes CARGQGPDEQYF.

This sequence joins TRBV4-1 and TRBJ2-1, with D uncertain. V was clipped by 0 bases and J by 9 bases, with 15 bases between them. Germline V CDR1 and CDR2: MGHRA, YSYEKL. The CDR3 totals 15 residues. The DNA of the CDR3 is TGCGCCAGCAGCCAAGACGCCTCCTCTCGCGGTGAGCAGTTCTTC. It encodes CASSQDASSRGEQFF.

The chain joins TRBV18 to TRBJ1-5; TRBD1 might be the D (6 bases). The CDR3 covers 14 residues. Trimming removed 3 bases at V and 5 bases at J, with 11 bases between. Germline assignment: CDR1 KGHSH and CDR2 LQKENI. The CDR3: CASSPTGSYQPQHF. Written as DNA, the CDR3 is TGTGCCAGCTCACCCACAGGGAGTTATCAGCCCCAGCATTTT.

Comment on this clone: A read error may produce the germline difference seen at one junction end. This chain uses TRBV7-7 with TRBJ2-1, with 9 bases lining up with TRBD2. The CDR3 has 18 amino acids. Germline lookup yields CDR1 SSHAT and CDR2 FNYEAQ (reference sequence). CDR3 sequence reads: CASTGGGTSWRLYNEQFF. The CDR3 nucleotides are TGTGCTAGCACCGGGGGAGGGACTAGCTGGAGGCTCTACAATGAGCAGTTCTTC.

The V gene is TRBV30, the J gene TRBJ1-2; 9 positions agree with TRBD1. This CDR3 spans 13 amino acids. Germline-derived CDR1 and CDR2 are GTSNPN and SVGIG (reference sequence). The junction had 7 bases not matched to a gene; V was cut back by 3 bases and J by 8 bases. The CDR3 DNA follows: TGTGCCTGGAGGCGAGGACAGGGGCGAGGCTACACCTTC. It yields the protein CAWRRGQGRGYTF.

This CDR3 is CATGTGWKGQPQHF. CDR3 nucleotide sequence: TGTGCCACCGGGACAGGTTGGAAAGGTCAGCCCCAGCATTTT. The chain employs TRBV6-6 and TRBJ1-5, with 8 nucleotides matching TRBD1. The CDR3 is 14 amino acids. Germline trimming cut 10 bases from V and 6 bases from J; bases unmatched to any gene: 11. Germline values: CDR1 MNHNY, CDR2 SVGAGI (reference sequence).

The gene calls are TRBV28 and TRBJ1-1; D is possibly TRBD1 (6 bases). This CDR3 has 15 amino acids. Germline-derived CDR1 and CDR2 are MDHEN and SYDVKM. Trimming removed 5 bases from V and 2 bases from J, with 15 bases in between. The CDR3 protein is CASSPYSQGNTEAFF. The CDR3 DNA reads as TGTGCCAGCAGTCCGTACTCACAGGGAAACACTGAAGCTTTCTTT.

The sample holds a few counts of this clone. V and J are TRBV6-5 and TRBJ2-3; tentative D call: TRBD2 (5 bases). Germline V gene data show CDR1 as MNHEY and CDR2 as SVGAGI. Trimming pared 7 bases from V and 1 base from J, leaving 12 bases between. This CDR3 comprises 14 residues. DNA of the CDR3: TGTGCCAGCACCCGACGGGGTGGCACAGATACGCAGTATTTT. This gives the protein CASTRRGGTDTQYF.

The chain joins TRBV27 to TRBJ2-1; D is possibly TRBD2 (5 bases). The CDR3 is made up of 13 amino acids. Germline CDR1 MNHEY, CDR2 SMNVEV (reference sequence). Trimming took 4 bases from V and 9 from J, leaving 13 bases between them. The CDR3 nucleotides are TGTGCCAGCAGTTCGCGGGCACCTACTGAGCAGTTCTTC. This codes for CASSSRAPTEQFF.

This chain connects TRBV4-1 to TRBJ1-2, with D uncertain. The CDR3 covers 15 residues. The V and J ends lost 0 bases and 2 bases respectively, with 10 bases between them. The germline CDR1 and CDR2 sequences are MGHRA and YSYEKL. CDR3 amino acids: CASSQDLSVNYGYTF. The CDR3 DNA sequence: TGCGCCAGCAGCCAAGATCTGAGCGTGAACTATGGCTACACCTTC.

The genes are TRBV2 and TRBJ2-1; 8 nucleotides line up with TRBD2. Germline loops: CDR1 SNHLY, CDR2 FYNNEI. The V and J ends lost 7 bases and 9 bases, in that order; junction bases with no gene match: 5. The CDR3 length is 12 residues. The CDR3 loop is CASTLAVGEQFF. The CDR3 DNA reads TGTGCCAGCACACTAGCGGTCGGTGAGCAGTTCTTC.

This sequence joins TRBV2 and TRBJ2-1; 14 positions agree with TRBD2. The length of the CDR3 is 18 residues. With V trimmed by 5 bases and J by 0 bases, 6 bases remained unmatched. Germline values: CDR1 SNHLY, CDR2 FYNNEI. CDR3 DNA sequence: TGTGCCAGCAGTTACGGACTAGCGGGAGGTGGCTCCTACAATGAGCAGTTCTTC. It translates to CASSYGLAGGGSYNEQFF.

This clone was detected a few times. The chain carries TRBV19 and TRBJ1-6, with 8 bases identical to TRBD1. The length of the CDR3 is 16 residues. V trimming: 4 bases; J trimming: 10 bases; junction bases outside the gene matches: 12. Germline CDR1 reads LNHDA; CDR2 reads SQIVND (reference sequence). CDR3 DNA: TGTGCCAGTAGTAGCTCGAGACAGGGGAGTGGATCACCCCTCCACTTT. Residues: CASSSSRQGSGSPLHF.

This clone occurred once. The rearrangement links TRBV15 to TRBJ1-5; a possible D gene is TRBD1 (5 bases). This CDR3 region has 13 residues. Germline V CDR1 and CDR2: LNHNV, YYDKDF (reference sequence). Trimming cost V 6 bases and J 6 bases, with 12 bases left between them. As DNA, the CDR3 is TGTGCCACCAGTAGCGGCAGGGCTCAGCCCCAGCATTTT. Translation gives CATSSGRAQPQHF. Looking up the rest from reference TRBV15 and TRBJ1-5 gives the full variable domain: DAMVIQNPRYQVTQFGKPVTLSCSQTLNHNVMYWYQQKSSQAPKLLFHYYDKDFNNEADTPDNFQSRRPNTSFCFLDIRSPGLGDTAMYLCATSSGRAQPQHFGDGTRLSIL.

This chain uses TRBV4-2 with TRBJ2-3, with TRBD2 matching 8 bases. The CDR3 extends over 16 amino acids. Germline-derived CDR1 and CDR2 are LGHNA and YNFKEQ. V lost 4 bases, J lost 4 bases, and 10 bases stayed unmatched. CDR3 residues: CASSPFPGGRADTQYF. The CDR3 DNA is TGTGCCAGCAGCCCATTCCCGGGAGGGAGGGCAGATACGCAGTATTTT.

This rearrangement joins TRBV5-1 to TRBJ1-4; no definite D call. The V gene's germline CDR1 is SGHRS and CDR2 YFSETQ. V lost 0 bases to trimming and J lost 0 bases, with 6 bases between them. The CDR3 runs to 15 residues. The CDR3 DNA follows: TGCGCCAGCAGCTTGGTGTCGGCAACTAATGAAAAACTGTTTTTT. Protein product: CASSLVSATNEKLFF. Using reference TRBV5-1 and TRBJ1-4 for the parts outside the CDR3, the full variable domain is KAGVTQTPRYLIKTRGQQVTLSCSPISGHRSVSWYQQTPGQGLQFLFEYFSETQRNKGNFPGRFSGRQFSNSRSEMNVSTLELGDSALYLCASSLVSATNEKLFFGSGTQLSVL.

The rearrangement links TRBV18 to TRBJ2-7; D may be TRBD1 (6 bases). CDR1 KGHSH and CDR2 LQKENI come from the germline V gene. Trimming removed 6 bases from V and 4 bases from J, with 10 bases in between. The length of the CDR3 is 12 residues. The CDR3 sequence is CASSYQGYEQYF. Written as DNA, the CDR3 is TGTGCCAGCTCTTACCAGGGGTACGAGCAGTACTTC.

V gene TRBV7-2 combines with J gene TRBJ1-6, with a weak D call TRBD1 (5 bases). V was trimmed by 1 base and J by 8 bases, leaving 12 bases between them. The germline V gene encodes CDR1 SGHTA and CDR2 FQGNSA. This CDR3 region has 15 residues. The CDR3, as DNA: TGTGCCAGCAGCTTAGGTCTACAGGCGGATTCACCCCTCCACTTT. Its protein product is CASSLGLQADSPLHF.

The chain has TRBV9 and TRBJ2-2, with 11 bases aligning to TRBD2. There are 16 residues in the CDR3. CDR1 SGDLS and CDR2 YYNGEE come from the germline V gene. V lost 1 base to trimming and J lost 7 bases; unmatched junction nucleotides: 6. In DNA, the CDR3 is TGTGCCAGCAGCGTAACTCCGGGACTAGCGGACGGGGAGCTGTTTTTT. Translation gives CASSVTPGLADGELFF.

The chain has TRBV4-2 and TRBJ2-3; perhaps TRBD2 as D (6 bases). Trimming removed 0 bases from V and 0 bases from J, with 7 bases in between. There are 15 residues in the CDR3. Germline CDR1 and CDR2: LGHNA and YNFKEQ. For the CDR3, the DNA is TGTGCCAGCAGCCAAGATGGGACTAGCACAGATACGCAGTATTTT. It yields the protein CASSQDGTSTDTQYF.

The chain links TRBV7-3 to TRBJ1-2; D might be TRBD1 (5 bases). From germline, CDR1 is SGHTA and CDR2 FQGTGA. V dropped 5 bases and J dropped 6 bases, with 16 bases sitting between them. This CDR3 is built from 14 residues. The CDR3 coding sequence is TGTGCCAGCAGCGTCGGGCAGGGTAGAGATGGCTACACCTTC. It is translated as CASSVGQGRDGYTF.

The table lists this clone with a count of one. The chain links TRBV27 to TRBJ2-3, with TRBD2 identical over 7 bases. Germline loops: CDR1 MNHEY, CDR2 SMNVEV (reference sequence). The CDR3 extends over 15 amino acids. V trimming: 3 bases; J trimming: 0 bases; junction bases outside the gene matches: 3. The CDR3 sequence is CASSLGGWSTDTQYF. The CDR3 DNA is TGTGCCAGCAGTTTGGGGGGGTGGAGCACAGATACGCAGTATTTT.

This chain uses TRBV9 with TRBJ2-3; 7 nucleotides match TRBD2. The germline V gene has CDR1 SGDLS and CDR2 YYNGEE. This CDR3 spans 15 amino acids. The V and J ends lost 2 bases and 4 bases, in that order; junction bases with no gene match: 7. The CDR3: CASSVLGTNSDTQYF. The CDR3 DNA reads as TGTGCCAGCAGCGTTTTGGGGACTAACTCAGATACGCAGTATTTT.